This T cell receptor beta chain was sequenced during a study of metastatic and nonmetastatic thyroid tumors. On the study more broadly: Repertoires were compared across blood and tumor or nodule tissue from malignant and benign thyroid patients.

Study results and caveats: Benign nodules were reported to have significantly lower TCR beta diversity than malignant thyroid tumors, in blood and tumor.

This clone was detected only a few times. No antigen is known for it. No patient had received any treatment before thyroid surgery. V was pared by 8 bases and J by 0 bases, with 5 bases of the junction left unmatched. The CDR3 runs 15 residues. Per the germline V gene, CDR1 is MNHNS and CDR2 is SASEGT. Per the original methods: Construction of a distant-metastasis classifier for papillary thyroid cancer relied on CDR3 differences across clinicopathological groups. Using MiXCR, TCRdb reanalyzed the PCR reads. The V and J calls were not made by the authors but by TCRdb's processing. The data hold under 4,500 clones, with approximately 40% observed a single time.

This receptor was obtained from a male donor with papillary thyroid cancer or a benign thyroid nodule (not recorded which). Some clones in this sample may be carry-over from other donors' samples. V gene TRBV6-1 combines with J gene TRBJ2-1, with 9 bases matching TRBD2. The material sequenced was tumor tissue. The CDR3, as DNA: TGTGCCAGCTTTCTAGCGGGGAGCTCCTACAATGAGCAGTTCTTC. Residues: CASFLAGSSYNEQFF.